The 10 T cell receptor beta chains reported below all come from one sample, sequenced in a study of blood T cell repertoires in COVID-19. TCRdb's copy holds only in-frame clones and misses some; the assay was immunoSEQ multiplex PCR. There are about 370,000 clones in the sample; roughly 90% occur only once, and around 2.8% lies in the top ten. Sample: peripheral blood. These receptors all come from a woman in her 30s with COVID-19, enrolled during active disease.

The chain is built from TRBV11-2 and TRBJ2-7; maybe TRBD1 (6 bases). The CDR3 length is 17 residues. With 2 bases removed from V and 0 bases from J, the gap between germline ends came to 17 bases. The germline V gene encodes CDR1 SGHAT and CDR2 FQNNGV. The chain's CDR3 is CASSLPRQVVSSYEQYF. The CDR3 region has the DNA TGTGCCAGCAGCTTACCCCGACAGGTTGTAAGCTCCTACGAGCAGTACTTC.

The rearrangement uses TRBV5-1 and TRBJ1-1, with a tentative D call TRBD1 (6 bases). This CDR3 spans 13 amino acids. Trimming took off 7 bases at V and 0 bases at J, with 10 bases between the two ends. CDR1 is SGHRS and CDR2 is YFSETQ in the germline V gene. The CDR3 protein is CASARDMNTEAFF. The CDR3 DNA reads as TGCGCCAGCGCCCGGGACATGAACACTGAAGCTTTCTTT.

The gene calls are TRBV18 and TRBJ2-1; tentative D call: TRBD2 (6 bases). Germline V gene lookup returns CDR1 KGHSH and CDR2 LQKENI. CDR3 length: 22 residues. Trimming removed 6 bases at V and 0 bases at J, with 33 bases between. The CDR3 DNA follows: TGTGCCAGCTCGGGTTTAGGGACCAAAAGCCGCGGGGCTTTAGGCTCCTACAATGAGCAGTTCTTC. Protein sequence: CASSGLGTKSRGALGSYNEQFF. Using reference TRBV18 and TRBJ2-1 for the parts outside the CDR3, the full variable domain is NAGVMQNPRHLVRRRGQEARLRCSPMKGHSHVYWYRQLPEEGLKFMVYLQKENIIDESGMPKERFSAEFPKEGPSILRIQQVVRGDSAAYFCASSGLGTKSRGALGSYNEQFFGPGTRLTVL.

The table lists this clone with a count of one. The chain is built from TRBV7-9 and TRBJ2-2; TRBD1 might be the D (5 bases). The CDR3 covers 19 residues. The V and J ends lost 6 bases and 0 bases respectively, with 23 bases between them. Germline V gene data show CDR1 as SEHNR and CDR2 as FQNEAQ (reference sequence). Here the CDR3 DNA reads TGTGCCAGCAGTCCTGATTCATTTGGGGCTAGTGCGAACACCGGGGAGCTGTTTTTT. Translating gives CASSPDSFGASANTGELFF.

This clone has a single count. The chain has TRBV11-2 and TRBJ2-1, with 9 bases aligning to TRBD1. The germline V gene encodes CDR1 SGHAT and CDR2 FQNNGV. V gave up 5 bases and J gave up 5 bases; unmatched junction bases: 10. The CDR3 runs 16 residues. Written as DNA, the CDR3 is TGTGCCAGCAGCAAAAGGACAGGGGAGGGGAACAATGAGCAGTTCTTC. It is translated as CASSKRTGEGNNEQFF.

The table lists this clone with a count of one. The V gene is TRBV4-1, the J gene TRBJ2-1, with 7 bases that match TRBD2. CDR3 length: 16 amino acids. V trimming: 3 bases; J trimming: 5 bases; junction bases outside the gene matches: 10. Per the germline V gene, CDR1 is MGHRA and CDR2 is YSYEKL. The CDR3 nucleotides are TGCGCCAGCAGCCAGATAGCGGGTTATAAGAACAATGAGCAGTTCTTC. Amino acids: CASSQIAGYKNNEQFF.

This clone appeared a single time. This chain connects TRBV24-1 to TRBJ2-5; D gene ambiguous. CDR3 length equals 14 residues. Trimming pared 1 base from V and 2 bases from J, leaving 7 bases between. The germline V gene has CDR1 KGHDR and CDR2 SFDVKD. CDR3 DNA sequence: TGTGCCACCAGTGATTTCTCGTCGCAAGAGACCCAGTACTTC. Amino acid sequence: CATSDFSSQETQYF.

V is TRBV18 and J is TRBJ2-3; 7 nucleotides match TRBD1. The ends lost 3 bases at V and 0 bases at J; junction bases unmatched: 3. The CDR3 runs 15 residues. In germline, CDR1 is KGHSH, CDR2 LQKENI. DNA for the CDR3: TGTGCCAGCTCACCTTCACAGGGGAGCACAGATACGCAGTATTTT. This codes for CASSPSQGSTDTQYF.

The rearrangement uses TRBV20-1 and TRBJ1-4; D gene ambiguous. V lost 3 bases to trimming and J lost 7 bases, with 12 bases between them. Germline-derived CDR1 and CDR2 are DFQATT and SNEGSKA (reference sequence). This CDR3 comprises 13 residues. CDR3 sequence reads: CSASTTSGEKLFF. Here the CDR3 DNA reads TGCAGTGCTAGTACCACCTCGGGTGAAAAACTGTTTTTT.

V usage is TRBV12-3 or TRBV12-4 and J usage is TRBJ1-2; D gene uncertain. This CDR3 region has 11 residues. Trimming pared 7 bases from V and 8 bases from J, leaving 11 bases between. The CDR3 DNA reads as TGTGCCAGCACTGGGCTTGTCGGCTACACCTTC. Its protein product is CASTGLVGYTF.